This paragraph reports one T cell receptor (beta chain). This clone was counted once. Its antigen has not been determined. There are no base qualities to consult, and no much larger clone falls within one base. Via the germline V gene, CDR1 is KGHSH and CDR2 LQKENI. The V end gives up 3 bases and the J end 0 bases, leaving 4 bases in the junction not matched to a gene. The CDR3 goes from the cysteine to the phenylalanine over 15 residues. The read is trimmed to its CDR3 DNA, 45 bases read in frame from base 1. This sample was taken from a study of OX40 agonist ivuxolimab in advanced cancers. At the level of the whole study: Ivuxolimab was a fully human IgG2 agonistic monoclonal antibody targeting the costimulatory receptor OX40 (CD134). Intravenous ivuxolimab was administered to patients every 2 weeks at six dose levels: 0.01, 0.1, 0.3, 1.5, 3 and 10 mg/kg. Of the 50 or so patients in dose escalation, about 20 had hepatocellular carcinoma, approximately 15 had melanoma, 9 had renal cell carcinoma and 9 had head and neck cancer. A male proportion of 82.7% and a mean age of about 60 years, ranging from about 23 to 90, were recorded for the dose-escalation cohort. Patients were allowed to have had prior anti-PD-1, anti-PD-L1 or anti-CTLA-4 therapy, and 40% of the dose-escalation patients had previously received checkpoint inhibitors. Three dose-escalation patients achieved partial responses, one with hepatocellular carcinoma and two with cutaneous melanoma. The point of sequencing TCRbeta in the periphery was to test whether ivuxolimab changed TCR sequence diversity and drove clonal T-cell expansion. The paper covers the monotherapy dose-escalation part of the phase I ivuxolimab trial, which included N ≈ 50 patients. Broader findings and caveats from the paper: Clonal expansion of both CD4+ and CD8+ blood T cells was observed from baseline to week 6 at doses 0.1 to 3.0 mg/kg. Low levels of normalized T-cell clonal expansion were also shown by some nonresponding patients. In the 0.1-3.0 mg/kg groups, partial responders had among the lowest normalized peripheral clonal expansion, particularly in CD8+ T cells. The antigen specificity of the peripheral T cells that underwent clonal expansion was not determined. After ivuxolimab, expanded clones were on average more numerous among CD8+ T cells than among CD4+ T cells.

Patients with autoimmune disease history or receiving systemic immunosuppression were excluded from the trial. In every dose cohort, peripheral blood was drawn for TCR sequencing at baseline, cycle 4 day 1, and cycle 7 day 1. Samples came from an open-label, multicenter, first-in-human phase I dose-escalation trial of ivuxolimab. Adults with locally advanced or metastatic melanoma, renal cell, hepatocellular, or head and neck squamous cell carcinoma were enrolled in the trial. Before TCR sequencing, CD4+ T cells and CD8+ T cells were sorted from peripheral blood as separate populations. Genomic DNA was extracted from sorted cells for sequencing of the TCRbeta CDR3 region. The immunoSEQ Assay was used to sequence the TCRbeta CDR3 regions. TCRdb re-hosts the immuneACCESS table, in-frame sequences only. Its copies lack some clones; in the studies checked, an unresolved V gene accounts for under half of them, and the cause for the rest is not known. This sample has tens of thousands of clones in its table, and roughly nine tenths of those were observed once. The ten largest clonotypes hold about 0.94% of the sample.

This TCR derives from an adult with an advanced solid tumor such as melanoma, head and neck, liver or kidney cancer. Sequencing was performed on CD4+ or CD8+ T cells sorted from blood, taken in a trial of the OX40 agonist ivuxolimab. The chain is encoded by TRBV18 joined to TRBJ1-1, with 7 bases matching TRBD1. The DNA is as follows: TGTGCCAGCTCACCCCGGGACAGCCTGAACACTGAAGCTTTCTTT. Its product reads: CASSPRDSLNTEAFF.